Following are 32 T cell receptor beta chains from one sample sequenced in a study of T cell repertoires in cytomegalovirus infection. For these receptors, no antigen is known. One entry per CDR3 protein, called by TCRdb with MiXCR from the reads. Of 550,000 to 850,000 distinct CDR3 sequences in the sample, around 31% were seen once. This material consisted of cultured PBMCs, taken from culture after CMV antigen stimulation. The receptor source for this set is a human donor in good health (CMV status not recorded). Some clones in this sample may be carry-over from other donors' samples.

V and J are TRBV10-3 and TRBJ1-6, with D perhaps matching TRBD1 (5 bases). Germline loops: CDR1 ENHRY, CDR2 SYGVKD. Trimming removed 10 bases from V and 8 bases from J, with 15 bases in between. The CDR3 totals 13 residues. This chain's CDR3 is CATQGSFDSPLHF. The CDR3 DNA reads TGTGCCACGCAGGGTAGTTTCGATTCACCCCTCCACTTT.

The chain uses TRBV11-2 and TRBJ2-3; 13 nucleotides agree with TRBD2. This CDR3 has 18 amino acids. The germline V gene encodes CDR1 SGHAT and CDR2 FQNNGV. V lost 2 bases, J lost 1 base, and 6 bases stayed unmatched. CDR3 DNA sequence: TGTGCCAGCAGCTTACTCGGGACTAGCGGGACGGGCACAGATACGCAGTATTTT. The encoded protein is CASSLLGTSGTGTDTQYF.

This clonotype has a handful of counts. The chain combines TRBV2 with TRBJ1-3; D uncertain. The V gene lost 9 bases and the J gene lost 0 bases, with 9 bases spanning the gap. The CDR3 totals 13 residues. Per the germline V gene, CDR1 is SNHLY and CDR2 is FYNNEI. The CDR3 region has the DNA TGTGCCAGAAGATCTACCTCTGGAAACACCATATATTTT. It translates to CARRSTSGNTIYF.

The rearrangement uses TRBV7-2 and TRBJ1-4; 8 nucleotides match TRBD1. CDR1 and CDR2 from the germline V gene are SGHTA and FQGNSA. The ends lost 4 bases at V and 7 bases at J; junction bases unmatched: 8. The CDR3 is 15 amino acids. CDR3 in DNA: TGTGCCAGCAGCTCCGCTCTGGACAGGGCTGAAAAACTGTTTTTT. Encoded protein: CASSSALDRAEKLFF.

This chain connects TRBV7-6 to TRBJ2-3, with 10 bases aligning to TRBD2. Germline V gene data show CDR1 as SGHVS and CDR2 as FNYEAQ. This CDR3 comprises 13 residues. Trimming at V came to 4 bases and at J to 13 bases, leaving 8 bases not matched to a gene. For the CDR3, the DNA is TGTGCCAGCAGCTCGGGGGTCGGACTAGCGGAGTATTTT. Translation gives CASSSGVGLAEYF.

This chain connects TRBV20-1 to TRBJ2-7, with 10 bases matching TRBD2. V shed 6 bases and J 0 bases; nucleotides not matched to a gene: 5. The V gene's germline CDR1 is DFQATT and CDR2 SNEGSKA (reference sequence). CDR3 length: 14 residues. The CDR3 nucleotides are TGCAGTGCGGTAGCGGGGGGCACCTCCTACGAGCAGTACTTC. It encodes CSAVAGGTSYEQYF.

This clonotype has only a few counts. V is TRBV7-8 and J is TRBJ1-1; D might be TRBD1 (6 bases). CDR1 is SGHVS, CDR2 FQNEAQ, per germline. With 5 bases removed from V and 1 base from J, the gap between germline ends came to 14 bases. This CDR3 is 15 amino acids long. CDR3 protein: CASSPSPGANTEAFF. The CDR3 bases are TGTGCCAGCAGCCCCTCCCCGGGGGCGAACACTGAAGCTTTCTTT.

The CDR3 DNA follows: TGCGCCAGCAGCCAAGACATCGGGACTAGCGGGGGAATAAGGTCCTACGAGCAGTACTTC. Amino acids: CASSQDIGTSGGIRSYEQYF. The chain links TRBV4-1 to TRBJ2-7; 14 bases line up with TRBD2. Germline CDR1 is MGHRA and CDR2 is YSYEKL. The CDR3 is made up of 20 amino acids. Trimming removed 0 bases from V and 1 base from J; junction bases left unmatched: 11.

In its sample, this clonotype was seen many times. Here the CDR3 DNA reads TGTGCCAGCAGCATACGGGACAGTCGATACAATGAGCAGTTCTTC. It specifies CASSIRDSRYNEQFF. The chain couples TRBV7-2 to TRBJ2-1; the match to TRBD1 covers 7 bases. V gave up 5 bases and J gave up 4 bases; unmatched junction bases: 8. Per the germline V gene, CDR1 is SGHTA and CDR2 is FQGNSA. The CDR3 sequence is 15 residues long.

At least ten counts were recorded for this clonotype. The chain is built from TRBV7-2 and TRBJ1-1; D ambiguous. Germline V CDR1 and CDR2: SGHTA, FQGNSA. V shed 2 bases and J shed 4 bases, with 11 bases lying between them. The CDR3 is 14 amino acids. CDR3 protein: CASSLFPLGTEAFF. DNA for the CDR3: TGTGCCAGCAGCTTATTCCCCTTGGGCACTGAAGCTTTCTTT.

This clonotype appeared many times. The chain links TRBV7-2 to TRBJ1-3; D may be TRBD1 (5 bases). The V end was cut by 4 bases, the J end by 3 bases, with 13 bases between. Germline CDR1 reads SGHTA; CDR2 reads FQGNSA. There are 15 residues in the CDR3. This chain's CDR3 is CASSSGGVSGNTIYF. The CDR3 DNA reads TGTGCCAGCAGCTCCGGGGGTGTAAGTGGAAACACCATATATTTT.

Only a few counts were recorded for this clonotype. The chain joins TRBV11-2 to TRBJ1-5; tentative D call: TRBD1 (5 bases). Germline CDR1 SGHAT, CDR2 FQNNGV. The CDR3 length is 14 residues. Trimming removed 2 bases at V and 9 bases at J, with 14 bases between. The CDR3 reads CASSLTQDVLPQHF. The CDR3 DNA is TGTGCCAGCAGCTTAACACAGGATGTATTGCCCCAGCATTTT. Drawing the rest from reference TRBV11-2 and TRBJ1-5, the complete variable domain is EAGVAQSPRYKIIEKRQSVAFWCNPISGHATLYWYQQILGQGPKLLIQFQNNGVVDDSQLPKDRFSAERLKGVDSTLKIQPAKLEDSAVYLCASSLTQDVLPQHFGDGTRLSIL.

V is TRBV20-1 and J is TRBJ2-3; the D is unclear. CDR1 is DFQATT and CDR2 is SNEGSKA in the germline V gene (reference sequence). Trimming pared 5 bases from V and 1 base from J, leaving 16 bases between. The CDR3 loop spans 15 amino acids. The CDR3 spells CSACSSTRGTDTQYF. DNA for the CDR3: TGCAGTGCTTGCTCCTCGACTCGAGGCACAGATACGCAGTATTTT.

The chain carries TRBV28 and TRBJ2-1; no definite D call. The V and J ends lost 5 bases and 3 bases respectively, with 23 bases between them. The CDR3 loop spans 18 amino acids. CDR1 is MDHEN, CDR2 SYDVKM, per germline. The CDR3, as DNA: TGTGCCAGCAGTCTTCAGGTTAGGAGAAGTCTCTTCTACAATGAGCAGTTCTTC. As protein: CASSLQVRRSLFYNEQFF.

This clonotype came up a few times. This chain joins TRBV4-2 and TRBJ2-3, with D uncertain. The CDR3 loop spans 13 amino acids. Deletions cut 0 bases from V and 6 bases from J, with 7 bases between. Germline values: CDR1 LGHNA, CDR2 YNFKEQ. The chain's CDR3 is CASSQDRRDTQYF. CDR3 DNA sequence: TGTGCCAGCAGCCAAGATCGCCGGGATACGCAGTATTTT.

The genes are TRBV19 and TRBJ2-5; D may be TRBD1 or TRBD2 (5 bases each). This CDR3 has 13 residues. Germline CDR1 LNHDA, CDR2 SQIVND (reference sequence). The V end was cut by 1 base, the J end by 4 bases, with 7 bases between. The CDR3 nucleotides are TGTGCCAGTAGTATAGCTGGGGGAGAGACCCAGTACTTC. It codes for CASSIAGGETQYF.

The chain uses TRBV5-4 and TRBJ2-1; TRBD2 matches 10 bases. The CDR3 length is 15 residues. The junction had 6 bases not matched to a gene; V was cut back by 4 bases and J by 5 bases. In germline, CDR1 is SGHNT, CDR2 YYREEE (reference sequence). CDR3 sequence reads: CASSRSGGVNNEQFF. In DNA, the CDR3 is TGTGCCAGCAGCCGGAGCGGGGGGGTTAACAATGAGCAGTTCTTC.

This sequence joins TRBV5-1 and TRBJ2-7; D not certain. V was cut by 0 bases and J by 2 bases, with 6 bases left in between. In germline, CDR1 is SGHRS, CDR2 YFSETQ. CDR3 size: 13 residues. CDR3 protein: CASSLDPTYEQYF. CDR3 in DNA: TGCGCCAGCAGCTTGGATCCAACCTACGAGCAGTACTTC. The variable domain in full, completed from reference TRBV5-1 and TRBJ2-7, reads KAGVTQTPRYLIKTRGQQVTLSCSPISGHRSVSWYQQTPGQGLQFLFEYFSETQRNKGNFPGRFSGRQFSNSRSEMNVSTLELGDSALYLCASSLDPTYEQYFGPGTRLTVT.

The chain uses TRBV6-1 and TRBJ1-2; D not certain. This CDR3 has 18 amino acids. Germline V gene lookup returns CDR1 MNHNS and CDR2 SASEGT. The V gene lost 6 bases and the J gene lost 4 bases, with 27 bases spanning the gap. The CDR3 sequence: CASRLTVINTPGSYGYTF. The CDR3 bases are TGTGCCAGCAGGCTAACAGTTATCAACACCCCTGGCAGCTATGGCTACACCTTC.

V and J are TRBV27 and TRBJ2-3; unclear D gene. Per the germline V gene, CDR1 is MNHEY and CDR2 is SMNVEV (reference sequence). V shed 0 bases and J shed 4 bases, with 11 bases lying between them. The CDR3 runs to 15 residues. Here the CDR3 reads CASSLSGRWADTQYF. CDR3 bases: TGTGCCAGCAGTTTATCAGGCCGGTGGGCAGATACGCAGTATTTT.

There are many counts of this clonotype. The chain recombines TRBV6-1 with TRBJ1-2; 8 bases line up with TRBD1. This CDR3 contains 15 residues. Germline V CDR1 and CDR2: MNHNS, SASEGT. With 6 bases clipped from V and 8 bases from J, the junction kept 14 bases outside the gene matches. CDR3 in DNA: TGTGCCAGCAGCCAGAACTGGCAGGGGGCGGGCGGCTACACCTTC. This encodes CASSQNWQGAGGYTF.

This clonotype came up a few times. The J gene is TRBJ2-7, the V gene TRBV7-8; D gene uncertain. Trimming took off 4 bases at V and 6 bases at J, with 7 bases between the two ends. The CDR3 is 11 amino acids. CDR1 and CDR2 (germline): SGHVS, FQNEAQ. Written as DNA, the CDR3 is TGTGCCAGCAGCTACCGGGCCGAGCAGTACTTC. Its protein is CASSYRAEQYF.

The table lists this clonotype with many counts. The rearrangement joins TRBV20-1 to TRBJ1-2; TRBD1 agrees at 8 bases. Germline CDR1 and CDR2: DFQATT and SNEGSKA (reference sequence). CDR3 size: 13 residues. J was trimmed by 4 bases and V by 5 bases; bases with no gene match: 6. Here the CDR3 reads CSAGQGLGYGYTF. The CDR3 nucleotides read TGCAGTGCTGGACAGGGTCTAGGCTATGGCTACACCTTC.

The V gene is TRBV19, the J gene TRBJ1-5; D remains unclear. This CDR3 spans 16 amino acids. V lost 3 bases, J lost 3 bases, and 15 bases lay in between. Germline V gene sequence: CDR1 LNHDA, CDR2 SQIVND (reference sequence). CDR3 region: CASSMYPQKLNQPQHF. Here the CDR3 DNA reads TGTGCCAGTAGTATGTACCCACAGAAACTCAATCAGCCCCAGCATTTT. The full variable domain, its missing parts supplied by reference TRBV19 and TRBJ1-5, is DGGITQSPKYLFRKEGQNVTLSCEQNLNHDAMYWYRQDPGQGLRLIYYSQIVNDFQKGDIAEGYSVSREKKESFPLTVTSAQKNPTAFYLCASSMYPQKLNQPQHFGDGTRLSIL.

The chain carries TRBV12-3 or TRBV12-4 and TRBJ2-3; 8 nucleotides match TRBD2. The CDR3 runs 14 residues. V shed 5 bases and J 6 bases; nucleotides not matched to a gene: 7. This CDR3 is CASSKPGGRDTQYF. The DNA for the CDR3 is TGTGCCAGCAGTAAGCCGGGAGGGAGGGATACGCAGTATTTT.

A few counts support this clonotype. The rearrangement uses TRBV4-2 and TRBJ2-1; 10 nucleotides agree with TRBD2. This CDR3 contains 15 residues. Germline assignment: CDR1 LGHNA and CDR2 YNFKEQ. V lost 1 base and J lost 5; bases outside the gene matches: 2. CDR3 coding DNA: TGTGCCAGCAGCCAAGGGACTAGCGGAGACAATGAGCAGTTCTTC. This gives the protein CASSQGTSGDNEQFF.

This clonotype was counted only a few times. The J gene is TRBJ2-2, the V gene TRBV7-8; D is unclear. The CDR3 totals 17 residues. Germline V lookup: CDR1 SGHVS, CDR2 FQNEAQ. Trimming took off 1 base at V and 3 bases at J, with 15 bases between the two ends. The CDR3 loop is CASSLGWQPSDTGELFF. Written as DNA, the CDR3 is TGTGCCAGCAGCTTAGGGTGGCAGCCGTCCGACACCGGGGAGCTGTTTTTT.

The chain couples TRBV20-1 to TRBJ1-6, with D uncertain. CDR1 DFQATT and CDR2 SNEGSKA come from the germline V gene (reference sequence). The CDR3 has 15 residues. Deletions cut 1 base from V and 14 bases from J, with 21 bases between. The CDR3 loop is CSARVDAGSPAALHF. The DNA for the CDR3 is TGCAGTGCTAGAGTAGACGCGGGATCGCCTGCAGCCCTCCACTTT.

This clonotype was picked up a small number of times. The genes are TRBV7-9 and TRBJ1-2; 10 bases are a match to TRBD1. The CDR3 runs to 12 residues. The germline V gene encodes CDR1 SEHNR and CDR2 FQNEAQ (reference sequence). CDR3 in DNA: TGTGTGGGGGACAGGGGACACTATGGCTACACCTTC. This translates into CVGDRGHYGYTF.

This clonotype occurred a few times. The chain joins TRBV27 to TRBJ2-3; 8 nucleotides align to TRBD2. The germline CDR1 and CDR2 sequences are MNHEY and SMNVEV (reference sequence). V lost 6 bases and J lost 10; bases outside the gene matches: 18. This CDR3 contains 16 residues. CDR3 sequence (DNA): TGTGCCAGCAGCCCTCCTGAGCGGGGGCTCCAGCGGGCGCAGTATTTT. As protein: CASSPPERGLQRAQYF.

This clonotype was detected a few times. The rearrangement uses TRBV7-6 and TRBJ1-1, with D tentatively TRBD1 (6 bases). The CDR3 runs 13 residues. Looked up from germline, CDR1 is SGHVS and CDR2 is FNYEAQ. Trimming left V 5 bases short and J 4 bases short, with 11 bases between. The CDR3 region has the DNA TGTGCCAGCAGCCCAGGGACAACCACTGAAGCTTTCTTT. Translating it yields CASSPGTTTEAFF.

This clonotype has a single count. V and J are TRBV11-2 and TRBJ2-7; D possibly matches TRBD1 or TRBD2 (5 bases each). The V end was cut by 4 bases, the J end by 5 bases, with 15 bases between. CDR3 length: 14 amino acids. Germline V lookup: CDR1 SGHAT, CDR2 FQNNGV. CDR3 DNA sequence: TGTGCCAGCAGCTCCCGGGACCGTCAGAACGAGCAGTACTTC. Protein sequence: CASSSRDRQNEQYF.